This T cell receptor beta chain was sequenced in a study of cytomegalovirus exposure and HLA in healthy donors. Study details: The approximately 690 first-cohort repertoires and the approximately 110 validation repertoires shared the same platform, a later analysis reported. Broader study findings: Among the CMV-associated chains, a few were confirmed in vitro as specific for CMV antigens. Most observed TCR sequences were rare, whereas some public TCRs were detected in many donors. The study put 150 or so TCR beta chains on its list as cytomegalovirus-associated.

Concerning this clone: The antigen remains unidentified.

Using immunoSEQ multiplex PCR, the repertoire was profiled, and TCRdb retains in-frame clones only, with some absent. Among fewer than 250,000 clones listed, just under 90% were seen once. Trimming shortened V by 6 bases and J by 8 bases, and 11 bases separated the two germline ends. CDR1 is SEHNR, CDR2 FQNEAQ, per germline (reference sequence). The CDR3 has 13 residues. V gene TRBV7-9 combines with J gene TRBJ1-6; unclear D gene. Sequenced material: PBMCs. This TCR was recovered from a young man in good health and CMV-seronegative. CDR3 loop: CASRAGGYSPLHF. The CDR3 nucleotides are TGTGCCAGCAGGGCAGGAGGTTATTCACCCCTCCACTTT.